The 25 T cell receptor beta chains below all came from one sample that was sequenced in a study of blood T cell repertoires in COVID-19. Clones were read by immunoSEQ multiplex PCR, and TCRdb kept only the in-frame ones, dropping some. The profile shows about 94,000 clones, approximately 84% of them singletons. Input material: peripheral blood. These receptors were obtained from a man aged 55 to 70 with acute or convalescent COVID-19.

This sequence joins TRBV25-1 and TRBJ1-4; a weak D match, TRBD1 (5 bases). V was cut by 5 bases and J by 5 bases, with 12 bases left in between. The CDR3 runs to 14 residues. CDR1 and CDR2 from the germline V gene are MGHDK and SYGVNS. CDR3 protein: CASSFQGGNEKLFF. The CDR3 coding sequence is TGTGCCAGCAGTTTTCAGGGTGGAAATGAAAAACTGTTTTTT.

The chain recombines TRBV3-1 (or the pseudogene TRBV3-2) with TRBJ2-6; a weak D match, TRBD2 (6 bases). Germline CDR1 and CDR2: LGHDT and YNNKEL (reference sequence). Trimming removed 3 bases from V and 0 bases from J, with 12 bases in between. The CDR3 has 17 amino acids. This chain's CDR3 is CASSQTGLLSGANVLTF. The CDR3 nucleotides read TGTGCCAGCAGCCAGACGGGACTTCTCTCTGGGGCCAACGTCCTGACTTTC.

V usage is TRBV13 and J usage is TRBJ2-1; D gene ambiguous. CDR3 length: 12 amino acids. V was cut by 5 bases and J by 9 bases, with 11 bases left in between. The germline CDR1 and CDR2 sequences are PRHDT and FYEKMQ (reference sequence). The CDR3 coding sequence is TGTGCCAGCAGCCCCGGTAGTCTTGAGCAGTTCTTC. It encodes CASSPGSLEQFF.

V and J are TRBV3-1 (or the pseudogene TRBV3-2) and TRBJ2-7; 9 bases map to TRBD1. The V gene's germline CDR1 is LGHDT and CDR2 YNNKEL (reference sequence). The CDR3 has 17 amino acids. V trimming: 4 bases; J trimming: 1 base; junction bases outside the gene matches: 11. The CDR3 DNA reads TGTGCCAGCAGCCCACTAACCGGGACAGGGAATTCCTACGAGCAGTACTTC. Residues: CASSPLTGTGNSYEQYF.

The chain uses TRBV19 and TRBJ2-5, with TRBD2 matching 7 bases. The V segment lost 4 bases and the J segment 3 bases; nucleotides outside the gene matches: 17. The CDR3 has 18 residues. CDR1 and CDR2 from the germline V gene are LNHDA and SQIVND (reference sequence). DNA for the CDR3: TGTGCCAGTAGTAAAACTAGGGACTACCCTGGAGTTAAAGAGACCCAGTACTTC. Translation: CASSKTRDYPGVKETQYF.

The V and J genes are TRBV5-4 and TRBJ1-1, with 9 bases matching TRBD1. Germline V gene sequence: CDR1 SGHNT, CDR2 YYREEE (reference sequence). This CDR3 is 14 amino acids long. After removal of 2 bases from V and 4 bases from J, the junction contained 3 bases not matched to a gene. The CDR3 protein is CASSFGTGTTEAFF. DNA of the CDR3: TGTGCCAGCAGCTTTGGGACAGGGACCACTGAAGCTTTCTTT.

This chain uses TRBV19 with TRBJ1-4; D gene unclear. Germline V lookup: CDR1 LNHDA, CDR2 SQIVND (reference sequence). There are 15 residues in the CDR3. Trimming removed 4 bases at V and 7 bases at J, with 16 bases between. The CDR3 loop reads CASSTDTPGSEKLFF. Here the CDR3 DNA reads TGTGCCAGTAGTACAGACACCCCAGGAAGTGAAAAACTGTTTTTT.

This clone has a single count. J is TRBJ2-1 and V is TRBV30; a possible D gene is TRBD1 (6 bases). The germline V and J ends were trimmed by 4 bases and 7 bases, with 17 bases remaining between them. Germline V CDR1 and CDR2: GTSNPN, SVGIG (reference sequence). The CDR3 totals 14 residues. The chain's CDR3 is CAWIWGLELNEQFF. CDR3 DNA: TGTGCCTGGATTTGGGGGCTGGAGTTGAATGAGCAGTTCTTC.

The J gene is TRBJ2-1, the V gene TRBV4-1; perhaps TRBD1 as D (6 bases). V was shortened by 4 bases and J by 2 bases, with 15 bases between the two germline ends. CDR1 and CDR2 from the germline V gene are MGHRA and YSYEKL. This CDR3 is 16 amino acids long. CDR3 nucleotides: TGCGCCAGCAGCCTTTCCCCCGGGACACCCTACAATGAGCAGTTCTTC. Its translation: CASSLSPGTPYNEQFF.

CDR3 DNA: TGTGCCAGCAGCCGAAGAGGACAGTCCTACGAGCAGTACTTC. It codes for CASSRRGQSYEQYF. V usage is TRBV3-1 (or the pseudogene TRBV3-2) and J usage is TRBJ2-7; possibly TRBD1 for D (6 bases). Trimming cost V 4 bases and J 1 base, with 11 bases left between them. The CDR3 totals 14 residues. The germline V gene encodes CDR1 LGHDT and CDR2 YNNKEL (reference sequence).

In its sample, this clone was seen once. The V gene is TRBV21-1, the J gene TRBJ1-5; the table's D gene call, TRBD1, was not cross checked with the DNA. TRBV21-1 is annotated as a pseudogene. This CDR3 spans 15 amino acids. This CDR3 is CASSAPGQGISAQHF. In DNA form, the CDR3 reads TGTGCCAGCAGCGCGCCTGGACAGGGTATTTCGGCCCAGCATTTT.

The chain couples TRBV7-2 to TRBJ1-2; 7 bases are shared with TRBD1. Per the germline V gene, CDR1 is SGHTA and CDR2 is FQGNSA. Trimming took 6 bases from V and 5 from J; bases not matched to a gene: 12. The CDR3 sequence is 15 residues long. CDR3 nucleotides: TGTGCCAGCAGGGGACAGAAAGAAGCAGTATATGGCTACACCTTC. This codes for CASRGQKEAVYGYTF.

This sequence joins TRBV28 and TRBJ1-2; unclear D gene. Trimming pared 6 bases from V and 7 bases from J, leaving 18 bases between. This CDR3 is built from 14 residues. In germline, CDR1 is MDHEN, CDR2 SYDVKM. The CDR3 nucleotides read TGTGCCAGCAGCCCATTTGTCGGAGGGCTTGGCTACACCTTC. Translating gives CASSPFVGGLGYTF.

In the case of this clone: This sample includes further DNA sequences coding for the same CDR3. The chain uses TRBV5-1 and TRBJ1-2, with a weak D call TRBD1 (5 bases). Trimming took off 4 bases at V and 4 bases at J, with 11 bases between the two ends. CDR3 length: 13 residues. Germline CDR1 SGHRS, CDR2 YFSETQ. CDR3 amino acids: CASSLERGYGYTF. The DNA for the CDR3 is TGCGCCAGCAGCCTTGAAAGGGGCTATGGCTACACCTTC. The entire variable domain, with the rest obtained from reference TRBV5-1 and TRBJ1-2, is as follows: KAGVTQTPRYLIKTRGQQVTLSCSPISGHRSVSWYQQTPGQGLQFLFEYFSETQRNKGNFPGRFSGRQFSNSRSEMNVSTLELGDSALYLCASSLERGYGYTFGSGTRLTVV.

V usage is TRBV6-6 and J usage is TRBJ1-4; D remains ambiguous. This CDR3 spans 16 amino acids. Germline V lookup: CDR1 MNHNY, CDR2 SVGAGI (reference sequence). Trimming took off 7 bases at V and 1 base at J, with 16 bases between the two ends. The DNA for the CDR3 is TGTGCCAGCAACCGCCCCGGGGTGGGAACTAATGAAAAACTGTTTTTT. This translates into CASNRPGVGTNEKLFF.

V is TRBV30 and J is TRBJ2-3; D gene ambiguous. There are 11 residues in the CDR3. CDR1 and CDR2 (germline): GTSNPN, SVGIG (reference sequence). Trimming removed 1 base at V and 6 bases at J, with 5 bases between. This chain's CDR3 is CAWSGQDTQYF. The CDR3, as DNA: TGTGCCTGGAGTGGCCAGGATACGCAGTATTTT.

This clone appeared a few times. This sequence joins TRBV19 and TRBJ2-6, with TRBD2 identical over 8 bases. CDR3 length: 19 residues. From germline, CDR1 is LNHDA and CDR2 SQIVND (reference sequence). After removal of 7 bases from V and 0 bases from J, the junction contained 14 bases not matched to a gene. CDR3: CASTNGGDNPFSGANVLTF. CDR3 nucleotides: TGTGCCAGTACCAACGGGGGGGACAACCCCTTCTCTGGGGCCAACGTCCTGACTTTC.

V and J are TRBV19 and TRBJ1-1, with 7 positions matching TRBD1. The V gene's germline CDR1 is LNHDA and CDR2 SQIVND (reference sequence). The CDR3 covers 13 residues. The V segment lost 6 bases and the J segment 6 bases; nucleotides outside the gene matches: 7. CDR3 sequence: CASSSGQASEAFF. The CDR3 region has the DNA TGTGCCAGTAGCTCCGGACAGGCCTCTGAAGCTTTCTTT. Drawing the rest from reference TRBV19 and TRBJ1-1, the complete variable domain is DGGITQSPKYLFRKEGQNVTLSCEQNLNHDAMYWYRQDPGQGLRLIYYSQIVNDFQKGDIAEGYSVSREKKESFPLTVTSAQKNPTAFYLCASSSGQASEAFFGQGTRLTVV.

This chain links TRBV27 with TRBJ2-7, with TRBD1 matching over 12 bases. Germline assignment: CDR1 MNHEY and CDR2 SMNVEV (reference sequence). The V gene end was trimmed by 5 bases and the J gene end by 7 bases; junction bases not matched to a gene: 9. The CDR3 is made up of 15 amino acids. DNA of the CDR3: TGTGCCAGCAGTGAGGGGACAGGGGGCAATATGGAGCAGTACTTC. Amino acid sequence: CASSEGTGGNMEQYF.

CDR3 nucleotides: TGTGCCAGCAGCCGTGGGCTAAATGGCTACACCTTC. Its protein is CASSRGLNGYTF. The rearrangement joins TRBV3-1 (or the pseudogene TRBV3-2) to TRBJ1-2; unclear D gene. Germline CDR1 is LGHDT and CDR2 is YNNKEL (reference sequence). Trimming removed 4 bases at V and 6 bases at J, with 9 bases between. The CDR3 loop spans 12 amino acids.

V gene TRBV6-1 combines with J gene TRBJ1-1; D call uncertain. The V gene's germline CDR1 is MNHNS and CDR2 SASEGT. Trimming left V 1 base short and J 5 bases short, with 5 bases between. The CDR3 has 12 residues. CDR3 nucleotide sequence: TGTGCCAGCAGTGAAGAGAGGACTGAAGCTTTCTTT. Residues: CASSEERTEAFF.

The rearrangement joins TRBV5-6 to TRBJ2-1; D is undetermined. Trimming removed 0 bases from V and 5 bases from J, with 9 bases in between. The CDR3 has 14 amino acids. The germline gives CDR1 SGHDT, CDR2 YYEEEE. The CDR3 region is CASSLVSLDNEQFF. CDR3 in DNA: TGTGCCAGCAGCTTGGTGTCTCTCGACAATGAGCAGTTCTTC.

The gene calls are TRBV4-3 and TRBJ2-5; possibly TRBD1 for D (6 bases). Germline CDR1 and CDR2: LGHNA and YSLEER. The ends were cut back, 4 bases at V and 5 bases at J, with 14 bases in the middle. CDR3 size: 14 residues. CDR3 protein: CASSPDRPSETQYF. In nucleotides, the CDR3 is TGCGCCAGCAGCCCGGACAGACCCAGCGAGACCCAGTACTTC.

In its sample, this clone was seen a few times. The chain is built from TRBV6-6 and TRBJ1-6; D perhaps matches TRBD1 (6 bases). Germline V CDR1 and CDR2: MNHNY, SVGAGI (reference sequence). Trimming removed 0 bases from V and 7 bases from J, with 10 bases in between. This CDR3 spans 15 amino acids. The CDR3 bases are TGTGCCAGCAGTTACTCGAGACAGGCCAATTCACCCCTCCACTTT. Translated: CASSYSRQANSPLHF.

The sample holds one count of this clone. CDR3 nucleotide sequence: TGTGCCAGCAGCCCCACCGGGGGGACTAATGAAAAACTGTTTTTT. Its protein product is CASSPTGGTNEKLFF. The rearrangement links TRBV6-5 to TRBJ1-4; maybe TRBD1 (5 bases). Trimming left V 6 bases short and J 2 bases short, with 13 bases between. This CDR3 comprises 15 residues. Germline V gene data show CDR1 as MNHEY and CDR2 as SVGAGI.